This T cell receptor beta chain is from a study of control samples from healthy donors and cancer patients. Trimming removed 7 bases at V and 1 base at J, with 10 bases between. Germline V gives CDR1 SGHRS, CDR2 YFSETQ. The CDR3 runs 13 residues. Repertoires were generated with immunoSEQ multiplex PCR, while TCRdb's copy carries only in-frame clones and drops some. In the table there are roughly 100,000 clones, roughly 92% of which are singletons. The source material was blood. This chain connects TRBV5-1 to TRBJ2-3, with D possibly TRBD2 on 5 matching bases. The receptor comes from a human donor in good health. The donor label of this sample is uncertain. DNA of the CDR3: TGCGCCAGCCGGTCCGGGGGCACAGATACGCAGTATTTT. Amino acid sequence: CASRSGGTDTQYF.